This paragraph reports one T cell receptor (beta chain). The sample belongs to a study of T cell changes during pregnancy in multiple sclerosis. In germline, CDR1 is KGHSH, CDR2 LQKENI. The CDR3 length is 16 residues. V lost 6 bases to trimming and J lost 3 bases, with 19 bases between them. Clones were read by immunoSEQ multiplex PCR, and TCRdb kept only the in-frame ones, dropping some. The sample lists over 25,000 clones; around nine tenths were seen once. The receptor's source is a female donor with multiple sclerosis, enrolled in a pregnancy study. The sequencing here drew on CD4+ T cells from peripheral blood mononuclear cells, taken in the first trimester of pregnancy. The rearrangement links TRBV18 to TRBJ2-3, with TRBD2 as a possible D gene (6 bases). As DNA, the CDR3 is TGTGCCAGCTCCCTCGGGGCGGGGCTACGGACAGATACGCAGTATTTT. Its protein product is CASSLGAGLRTDTQYF.